Described below is a single TCR beta chain sequence and its context. What it recognizes is unknown. This record comes from a study of beta chain features in type 1 diabetes. Study-wide background: Patient and healthy donor groups were alike in age, gender and cell yields. Study-wide results and limits: When Type 1 diabetes patients were examined, their TCRB CDR3s proved moderately but significantly shorter in all four CD4+ subsets. The study notes PCR might favor shorter templates equally in patients and controls. The cDNA sequencing approach could over-represent high-TCR-expressing cells.

Sequenced material consisted of expressed TCRB transcripts (all of the isolated RNA was reverse transcribed). Clones were read by immunoSEQ multiplex PCR, and TCRdb kept only the in-frame ones, dropping some. Among some 150,000 clones listed, 8.5% to 12% were seen once. The CDR3 runs 15 residues. Germline assignment: CDR1 KGHSH and CDR2 LQKENI. The ends lost 5 bases at V and 6 bases at J; junction bases unmatched: 12. The receptor's source is a young man in good health. The V and J genes are TRBV18 and TRBJ1-2; 7 nucleotides line up with TRBD1. The sample consisted of naive CD4+ T cells from blood. This chain's CDR3 is CASSASDRAVDGYTF. The DNA for the CDR3 is TGTGCCAGCTCAGCTAGCGACAGGGCGGTTGATGGCTACACCTTC. Full variable domain (outside the CDR3, taken from reference TRBV18 and TRBJ1-2): NAGVMQNPRHLVRRRGQEARLRCSPMKGHSHVYWYRQLPEEGLKFMVYLQKENIIDESGMPKERFSAEFPKEGPSILRIQQVVRGDSAAYFCASSASDRAVDGYTFGSGTRLTVV.